The rows below give T cell receptor beta chains drawn from one sample of a study of T cell repertoires in cytomegalovirus infection. One entry per CDR3 protein results from TCRdb running MiXCR on the reads. The sample yields roughly 920,000 distinct CDR3 sequences, under 40% seen once. Their antigen targets remain unknown. Here the sequenced sample was cultured CD8+ T cells from PBMCs, taken from culture after CMV antigen stimulation. These receptors originate from a human donor in good health (CMV status not recorded). Some clones in this sample may be carry-over from other donors' samples. Each CDR3 is given with its conserved first and last residue. D genes are given only for firm matches. Part of the rows lack a size; the others show once, few, many or a class for expanded clones.

v_call: TRBV7-9
clone_size: .
j_call: TRBJ2-3
d_call: .
cdr3_nt: TGTGCCAGCAGCTGGGCCTCGAGCACAGATACGCAGTATTTT
cdr3_aa: CASSWASSTDTQYF

v_call: TRBV4-3
clone_size: few
j_call: TRBJ1-2
d_call: .
cdr3_nt: TGCGCCAGCAGCCAAGTCTCAAAAACTGGACAGAACTATGGCTACACCTTC
cdr3_aa: CASSQVSKTGQNYGYTF

v_call: TRBV4-1
clone_size: .
j_call: TRBJ1-5
d_call: TRBD1
cdr3_nt: TGCGCCAGCAGCCAGGGGACAGGGGTCTATCAGCCCCAGCATTTT
cdr3_aa: CASSQGTGVYQPQHF

v_call: TRBV19
clone_size: few
j_call: TRBJ2-1
d_call: TRBD1
cdr3_nt: TGTGCCAGTAGTATATCGGGACAGGAGCAGTTCTTC
cdr3_aa: CASSISGQEQFF

v_call: TRBV7-6
clone_size: .
j_call: TRBJ1-1
d_call: TRBD1
cdr3_nt: TGTGCCAGCAGTTCCAGGGGGCTGGGGGTGGGCACTGAAGCTTTCTTT
cdr3_aa: CASSSRGLGVGTEAFF

v_call: TRBV7-2
clone_size: few
j_call: TRBJ2-7
d_call: TRBD1
cdr3_nt: TGTGCCAGCAGACAGGGGGCGCGAGAGCAGTACTTC
cdr3_aa: CASRQGAREQYF

v_call: TRBV5-1
clone_size: .
j_call: TRBJ1-1
d_call: TRBD1
cdr3_nt: TGCGCCAGCAGCTTGGAGGGGACAGGGGACGAAGCTTTCTTT
cdr3_aa: CASSLEGTGDEAFF

v_call: TRBV7-9
clone_size: .
j_call: TRBJ1-3
d_call: TRBD1
cdr3_nt: TGTGCCAGCAGCCTGGACAGGGAAGATGGAAACACCATATATTTT
cdr3_aa: CASSLDREDGNTIYF

v_call: TRBV7-6
clone_size: few
j_call: TRBJ2-3
d_call: TRBD2
cdr3_nt: TGTGCCAGCAGCTCGGGCCTAGCGGGGGCGGCAGATGCGCAGTATTTT
cdr3_aa: CASSSGLAGAADAQYF

v_call: TRBV28
clone_size: few
j_call: TRBJ1-6
d_call: .
cdr3_nt: TGTGCCAGCACCACCTACCGGGACACCAACCCAGGGACACCCCTCCACTTT
cdr3_aa: CASTTYRDTNPGTPLHF

v_call: TRBV19
clone_size: few
j_call: TRBJ1-5
d_call: .
cdr3_nt: TGTGCCAGTAGAACAGGGCAATGGAGGAATCAGCCCCAGCATTTT
cdr3_aa: CASRTGQWRNQPQHF

v_call: TRBV4-2
clone_size: .
j_call: TRBJ2-1
d_call: .
cdr3_nt: TGTACCAGCAGCCGCACAGGGAATGTCAATGAGCAGTTCTTC
cdr3_aa: CTSSRTGNVNEQFF

v_call: TRBV7-6
clone_size: .
j_call: TRBJ2-1
d_call: TRBD2
cdr3_nt: TGTGCCAGCAGAATAGCGGGGGGCTCCGATGAGCAGTTCTTC
cdr3_aa: CASRIAGGSDEQFF

v_call: TRBV6-1
clone_size: .
j_call: TRBJ2-1
d_call: TRBD1
cdr3_nt: TGTGCCAGCAGTGGCCGGGACAGGGGCTGGGATGAGCAGTTCTTC
cdr3_aa: CASSGRDRGWDEQFF

v_call: TRBV6-1
clone_size: many
j_call: TRBJ2-7
d_call: .
cdr3_nt: TGTGCCAGCAGGGGATGGCAAACCCTTTACGAGCAGTACTTC
cdr3_aa: CASRGWQTLYEQYF

v_call: TRBV7-6
clone_size: many
j_call: TRBJ2-1
d_call: TRBD2
cdr3_nt: TGTGCCAGCAGCCCGGCCGGGGGGGGATTGCAGTTCTTC
cdr3_aa: CASSPAGGGLQFF

v_call: TRBV28
clone_size: .
j_call: TRBJ2-1
d_call: TRBD2
cdr3_nt: TGTGCCAGCAGTTTCCGGACTAGCGGGGGGACCTACAATGAGCAGTTCTTC
cdr3_aa: CASSFRTSGGTYNEQFF

v_call: TRBV24-1
clone_size: .
j_call: TRBJ2-1
d_call: TRBD1
cdr3_nt: TGTGCCACCAGTGACCCTAGACAGGGTGGTTCAGAGCAGTTCTTC
cdr3_aa: CATSDPRQGGSEQFF

v_call: TRBV7-2
clone_size: many
j_call: TRBJ2-3
d_call: .
cdr3_nt: TGTGCCAGCAGCTTAAATTCTCGGGGGTCGAGGGGGCGCGGCACAGATACGCAGTATTTT
cdr3_aa: CASSLNSRGSRGRGTDTQYF

v_call: TRBV6-5
clone_size: .
j_call: TRBJ2-1
d_call: TRBD2
cdr3_nt: TGTGCCGCCAGGACTAGCGGAAACAATGAGCAGTTCTTC
cdr3_aa: CAARTSGNNEQFF

v_call: TRBV10-2
clone_size: .
j_call: TRBJ2-1
d_call: .
cdr3_nt: TGCGCCAGCAGTGAGTCTAGTCTCAATGAGCAGTTCTTC
cdr3_aa: CASSESSLNEQFF

v_call: TRBV7-3
clone_size: .
j_call: TRBJ2-1
d_call: TRBD2
cdr3_nt: TGTGCCAGCAGCACGAGGGGACTAGCCAACCACAATGAGCAGTTCTTC
cdr3_aa: CASSTRGLANHNEQFF

v_call: TRBV2
clone_size: once
j_call: TRBJ2-5
d_call: TRBD2
cdr3_nt: TGTGCCAGCAGGCCGACTAGCGGGGGCTCCCAAGAGACCCAGTACTTC
cdr3_aa: CASRPTSGGSQETQYF

v_call: TRBV12-3/TRBV12-4
clone_size: .
j_call: TRBJ1-3
d_call: .
cdr3_nt: TGTGCCAGCAGTCCCCCGGGGCACCTCGGTGGAAACACCATATATTTT
cdr3_aa: CASSPPGHLGGNTIYF

v_call: TRBV7-8
clone_size: many
j_call: TRBJ2-6
d_call: .
cdr3_nt: TGTGCCGTCTCTGGGGCCAACGTCCTGACTTTC
cdr3_aa: CAVSGANVLTF

v_call: TRBV6-1
clone_size: .
j_call: TRBJ1-2
d_call: .
cdr3_nt: TGTGCCAGCAGGGATCGACAGGCAAGGAACTATGGCTACACCTTC
cdr3_aa: CASRDRQARNYGYTF

v_call: TRBV6-2/TRBV6-3
clone_size: .
j_call: TRBJ1-1
d_call: TRBD1
cdr3_nt: TGTGCCAGCACCTCGACAGGGGGCGAGAACACTGAAGCTTTCTTT
cdr3_aa: CASTSTGGENTEAFF

v_call: TRBV19
clone_size: few
j_call: TRBJ2-5
d_call: TRBD2
cdr3_nt: TGTGCCAGTAGTACGGCTAGCGGGGGCCTCGAGACCCAGTACTTC
cdr3_aa: CASSTASGGLETQYF

v_call: TRBV7-6
clone_size: many
j_call: TRBJ2-1
d_call: .
cdr3_nt: TGTGCCAGCAGCTTAGGGGGTACTGAGCAGTTCTTC
cdr3_aa: CASSLGGTEQFF

v_call: TRBV28
clone_size: .
j_call: TRBJ2-3
d_call: TRBD2
cdr3_nt: TGTGCCAGCAGCCCAGGGTCCGGCGGGGGAACTAGCCCTAGCACAGATACGCAGTATTTT
cdr3_aa: CASSPGSGGGTSPSTDTQYF

v_call: TRBV7-6
clone_size: few
j_call: TRBJ2-1
d_call: TRBD2
cdr3_nt: TGTGCTAGCAGCTTAACTACGGGACTAGCGGACCACAATGAGCAGTTCTTC
cdr3_aa: CASSLTTGLADHNEQFF

v_call: TRBV7-3
clone_size: .
j_call: TRBJ2-2
d_call: TRBD1
cdr3_nt: TGTGCCAGCAGCTTAAATAGGGCAGGGGGCCCAACGAACACCGGGGAGCTGTTTTTT
cdr3_aa: CASSLNRAGGPTNTGELFF

v_call: TRBV7-3
clone_size: .
j_call: TRBJ2-1
d_call: TRBD1
cdr3_nt: TGTGCCAGCAGCTTCGGACAGGGGGGGTGGGGTGAGCAGTTCTTC
cdr3_aa: CASSFGQGGWGEQFF

v_call: TRBV14
clone_size: few
j_call: TRBJ1-5
d_call: .
cdr3_nt: TGTGCCAGCAGCCAAGGTTCGGCCGGGACATCCTTCGTTCAGCCCCAGCATTTT
cdr3_aa: CASSQGSAGTSFVQPQHF

v_call: TRBV7-2
clone_size: few
j_call: TRBJ2-5
d_call: .
cdr3_nt: TGTGCCAGCAGCCAAGAGGGGACTCCCGCGGAGACCCAGTACTTC
cdr3_aa: CASSQEGTPAETQYF

v_call: TRBV10-3
clone_size: many
j_call: TRBJ2-1
d_call: .
cdr3_nt: TGTGCCATCAGTGAGCAGGGAAGGTTCCACAATGAGCAGTTCTTC
cdr3_aa: CAISEQGRFHNEQFF

v_call: TRBV12-3/TRBV12-4
clone_size: .
j_call: TRBJ1-5
d_call: .
cdr3_nt: TGTGCCAGCAGTTTAGGGGACGGGTCCTCGCCCCAGCATTTT
cdr3_aa: CASSLGDGSSPQHF

v_call: TRBV7-9
clone_size: few
j_call: TRBJ2-5
d_call: .
cdr3_nt: TGTGCCAGCAGCCCTCGTCAGGGAGCGACCCAGTACTTC
cdr3_aa: CASSPRQGATQYF

v_call: TRBV5-1
clone_size: .
j_call: TRBJ2-3
d_call: TRBD1
cdr3_nt: TGCGCCAGCAGGCCTGGGACAGGGGGAACAGATACGCAGTATTTT
cdr3_aa: CASRPGTGGTDTQYF

v_call: TRBV20-1
clone_size: few
j_call: TRBJ2-6
d_call: .
cdr3_nt: TGCAGTGCTAGAGAAAGGGGACGTAATGCTGGGGCCAACGTCCTGACTTTC
cdr3_aa: CSARERGRNAGANVLTF

v_call: TRBV28
clone_size: .
j_call: TRBJ1-5
d_call: .
cdr3_nt: TGTGCCAGCAGTTTCAGGGGAAGACGCAATCAGCCCCAGCATTTT
cdr3_aa: CASSFRGRRNQPQHF

v_call: TRBV25-1
clone_size: .
j_call: TRBJ2-1
d_call: .
cdr3_nt: TGTGCCAGCACGCCGGGGATAGGAAATGAGCAGTTCTTC
cdr3_aa: CASTPGIGNEQFF

v_call: TRBV7-6
clone_size: .
j_call: TRBJ2-2
d_call: .
cdr3_nt: TGTGCCAGCAGCTCTCAGCCCGGAACAGGGATCGACACCGGGGAGCTGTTTTTT
cdr3_aa: CASSSQPGTGIDTGELFF

v_call: TRBV7-9
clone_size: few
j_call: TRBJ2-1
d_call: .
cdr3_nt: TGTGCCAGCAGCTTCCGTAGATATGAGCAGTTCTTC
cdr3_aa: CASSFRRYEQFF

v_call: TRBV7-9
clone_size: many
j_call: TRBJ1-2
d_call: TRBD1
cdr3_nt: TGTGCCAGCAGCTCGACAGGGTATGGCTACACCTTC
cdr3_aa: CASSSTGYGYTF

v_call: TRBV6-5
clone_size: .
j_call: TRBJ1-2
d_call: .
cdr3_nt: TGTGCCAGCAGTTACGGGATGGGGCCGAGTGGGGATGGCTACACCTTC
cdr3_aa: CASSYGMGPSGDGYTF

v_call: TRBV14
clone_size: few
j_call: TRBJ2-1
d_call: TRBD1
cdr3_nt: TGTGCCAGCAGCCAAGCCATGACAGGGTGGACGGACAATGAGCAGTTCTTC
cdr3_aa: CASSQAMTGWTDNEQFF

v_call: TRBV6-5
clone_size: .
j_call: TRBJ2-1
d_call: TRBD2
cdr3_nt: TGTGCCAGCAGTTATGTAGGACTAGCGGGGGGGCCTAATGAGCAGTTCTTC
cdr3_aa: CASSYVGLAGGPNEQFF

v_call: TRBV7-9
clone_size: .
j_call: TRBJ2-5
d_call: .
cdr3_nt: TGTGCCAGCAGCACCCTCGACGAGACCCAGTACTTC
cdr3_aa: CASSTLDETQYF

v_call: TRBV4-1
clone_size: few
j_call: TRBJ2-3
d_call: .
cdr3_nt: TGCGCCAGCAGCCAAGATTGGAAGCACACAGATACGCAGTATTTT
cdr3_aa: CASSQDWKHTDTQYF